Below, 30 T cell receptor beta chains from the same sample are listed, as sequenced in a study of T-cell reconstitution after alpha-beta-depleted transplantation in children. Researchers prepared the TCRbeta library using unique molecular identifiers, the study reports. TCRdb passed the PCR reads through MiXCR, listing each CDR3 protein once. Among around 450,000 distinct CDR3 sequences, under 20% were seen once, and the ten largest hold about 32%. The starting material was PBMCs, mostly from graft donor cells, obtained 360 days after TCRalphabeta/CD19-depleted stem cell transplant. Receptor source: a boy younger than two who had a stem cell transplant for Wiskott-Aldrich syndrome, so the T cells may come from the graft donor.

This clonotype has a handful of counts. The chain links TRBV24-1 to TRBJ2-4; TRBD2 might be the D (5 bases). V lost 2 bases and J lost 9, with 7 bases in between. The length of the CDR3 is 12 residues. Germline lookup yields CDR1 KGHDR and CDR2 SFDVKD. CDR3 sequence reads: CATSDSRGIQYF. The DNA of the CDR3 is TGTGCCACCAGTGATTCCCGGGGCATTCAGTACTTC.

This clonotype has only a few counts. This rearrangement joins TRBV15 to TRBJ2-1; 8 bases are shared with TRBD1. Germline V lookup: CDR1 LNHNV, CDR2 YYDKDF (reference sequence). The trim removed 3 bases at V and 5 bases at J, leaving 12 bases unmatched. The CDR3 loop spans 17 amino acids. The CDR3 reads CATSSPQDRVGDNEQFF. The CDR3 DNA reads as TGTGCCACCAGCAGCCCCCAGGACAGGGTAGGGGACAATGAGCAGTTCTTC.

This clonotype was seen a few times. The J gene is TRBJ2-5, the V gene TRBV5-6; a weak D match, TRBD1 (5 bases). The CDR3 is 15 amino acids. V dropped 2 bases and J dropped 3 bases, with 14 bases sitting between them. CDR1 is SGHDT, CDR2 YYEEEE, per germline. The CDR3 DNA reads as TGTGCCAGCAGCTTATCTGGCCTAGGGGAAGAGACCCAGTACTTC. Encoded protein: CASSLSGLGEETQYF.

There are many counts of this clonotype. The chain uses TRBV5-6 and TRBJ2-7; 9 bases are a match to TRBD1. Losses at the gene ends were 0 bases for V and 2 bases for J; bases not matched to a gene: 3. The CDR3 totals 15 residues. Germline lookup yields CDR1 SGHDT and CDR2 YYEEEE. This CDR3 reads CASSLVGTGTYEQYF. As DNA, the CDR3 is TGTGCCAGCAGCTTGGTCGGGACAGGGACCTACGAGCAGTACTTC.

The V call is TRBV5-1, the J call TRBJ2-2; no definite D call. V dropped 4 bases and J dropped 0 bases, with 7 bases sitting between them. The CDR3 is 14 amino acids. Germline V gene sequence: CDR1 SGHRS, CDR2 YFSETQ. DNA of the CDR3: TGCGCCAGCAGCGATATCCCGAACACCGGGGAGCTGTTTTTT. It is translated as CASSDIPNTGELFF.

This clonotype was counted a few times. The CDR3 DNA is TGTGCCAGCAGCTTGTGGGACACGCAAGAGACCCAGTACTTC. This gives the protein CASSLWDTQETQYF. The chain joins TRBV5-5 to TRBJ2-5; tentatively, D is TRBD1 (6 bases). V was pared by 1 base and J by 2 bases, with 9 bases between. Germline CDR1 reads SGHKS; CDR2 reads YYEKEE (reference sequence). The CDR3 loop spans 14 amino acids. Looking up the rest from reference TRBV5-5 and TRBJ2-5 gives the full variable domain: DAGVTQSPTHLIKTRGQQVTLRCSPISGHKSVSWYQQVLGQGPQFIFQYYEKEERGRGNFPDRFSARQFPNYSSELNVNALLLGDSALYLCASSLWDTQETQYFGPGTRLLVL.

In this sample, this clonotype turned up a few times. J is TRBJ1-3 and V is TRBV29-1, with D unresolved. Per the germline V gene, CDR1 is SQVTM and CDR2 is ANQGSEA. The CDR3 sequence is 14 residues long. V lost 0 bases to trimming and J lost 0 bases, with 6 bases between them. The CDR3 loop is CSVEDGSSGNTIYF. DNA of the CDR3: TGCAGCGTTGAAGATGGGAGCTCTGGAAACACCATATATTTT.

This clonotype was picked up a small number of times. The chain joins TRBV29-1 to TRBJ2-5, with no clear D. The CDR3 loop spans 12 amino acids. V was trimmed by 4 bases and J by 0 bases, leaving 6 bases between them. Germline V gene data show CDR1 as SQVTM and CDR2 as ANQGSEA. CDR3 sequence reads: CSVGNNQETQYF. CDR3 in DNA: TGCAGCGTTGGGAACAACCAAGAGACCCAGTACTTC.

This clonotype showed up just a few times. The rearrangement uses TRBV10-2 and TRBJ2-2; 13 positions agree with TRBD2. The CDR3 has 19 residues. In germline, CDR1 is WSHSY, CDR2 SAAADI. The trim removed 0 bases at V and 3 bases at J, leaving 7 bases unmatched. The CDR3 DNA is TGCGCCAGCAGTGAGTCAAAGCCGGGACTAGCGGGATACACCGGGGAGCTGTTTTTT. Its protein is CASSESKPGLAGYTGELFF.

The chain couples TRBV5-1 to TRBJ2-2; no clear D gene. This CDR3 region has 16 residues. CDR1 and CDR2 (germline): SGHRS, YFSETQ. Trimming cost V 1 base and J 0 bases, with 10 bases left between them. The DNA of the CDR3 is TGCGCCAGCAGCTTGTTGACATCCTCGAACACCGGGGAGCTGTTTTTT. It specifies CASSLLTSSNTGELFF.

There are a few counts of this clonotype. This chain links TRBV30 with TRBJ2-5; no reliable D call. The CDR3 has 13 residues. Between the trimmed V and J ends, which lost 4 bases and 1 base, there was a span of 10 bases. Germline CDR1 GTSNPN, CDR2 SVGIG (reference sequence). CDR3 DNA: TGTGCCTGGAAGATGACGGGCCAAGAGACCCAGTACTTC. Protein: CAWKMTGQETQYF.

The chain employs TRBV2 and TRBJ2-1; tentatively, D is TRBD1 (5 bases). V dropped 4 bases and J dropped 10 bases, with 8 bases sitting between them. Germline V CDR1 and CDR2: SNHLY, FYNNEI. This CDR3 has 11 residues. CDR3 sequence reads: CASSGQQEQFF. The CDR3 region has the DNA TGTGCCAGCAGTGGACAGCAAGAGCAGTTCTTC.

In this sample, this clonotype turned up a few times. The V gene is TRBV20-1, the J gene TRBJ2-1; D may correspond to TRBD1 or TRBD2 (5 bases each). This CDR3 contains 14 residues. Trimming removed 6 bases at V and 1 base at J, with 13 bases between. Per germline, CDR1 DFQATT and CDR2 SNEGSKA (reference sequence). The chain's CDR3 is CSANRDGSYNEQFF. In nucleotides, the CDR3 is TGCAGTGCCAACCGGGACGGTTCCTACAATGAGCAGTTCTTC.

The chain is built from TRBV24-1 and TRBJ2-3, with TRBD1 matching 10 bases. Trimming took 3 bases from V and 5 from J; bases not matched to a gene: 1. CDR3 length: 14 amino acids. The germline V gene has CDR1 KGHDR and CDR2 SFDVKD. The CDR3 loop reads CATSDRDRGDTQYF. The DNA of the CDR3 is TGTGCCACCAGTGATCGGGACAGGGGAGATACGCAGTATTTT.

The chain uses TRBV7-9 and TRBJ1-2; D not resolved. Germline assignment: CDR1 SEHNR and CDR2 FQNEAQ (reference sequence). Trimming took 1 base from V and 4 from J, leaving 7 bases between them. This CDR3 has 13 amino acids. In nucleotides, the CDR3 is TGTGCCAGCAGCTTAGTTCAGACCTATGGCTACACCTTC. Residues: CASSLVQTYGYTF.

A remark on this clonotype: At one end the junction does not follow the germline gene, possibly because of a read error. The rearrangement links TRBV14 to TRBJ2-7; weak D call: TRBD1 (6 bases). The CDR3 loop spans 13 amino acids. Germline-derived CDR1 and CDR2 are SGHDN and FVKESK. The CDR3 coding sequence is TGTGCCAGCAGCCAAGATGGGGGACATCTGGGTTTCTTC. This codes for CASSQDGGHLGFF. The whole variable domain, remainder taken from reference TRBV14 and TRBJ2-7, is EAGVTQFPSHSVIEKGQTVTLRCDPISGHDNLYWYRRVMGKEIKFLLHFVKESKQDESGMPNNRFLAERTGGTYSTLKVQPAELEDSGVYFCASSQDGGHLGFFGPGTRLTVT.

In its sample, this clonotype was seen a few times. This chain connects TRBV27 to TRBJ2-7, with a tentative D call TRBD1 (5 bases). This CDR3 spans 15 amino acids. Trimming took off 6 bases at V and 0 bases at J, with 15 bases between the two ends. Germline assignment: CDR1 MNHEY and CDR2 SMNVEV (reference sequence). DNA of the CDR3: TGTGCCAGCAGGAAGACAGACGTAGGCTCCTACGAGCAGTACTTC. Residues: CASRKTDVGSYEQYF.

This clonotype has at least ten counts. The V and J genes are TRBV29-1 and TRBJ2-5; TRBD2 aligns across 10 bases. The CDR3 spans 13 residues. From germline, CDR1 is SQVTM and CDR2 ANQGSEA. The V segment lost 5 bases and the J segment 4 bases; nucleotides outside the gene matches: 4. Here the CDR3 DNA reads TGCAGCGTTTGGACTAGCGGTTTAGAGACCCAGTACTTC. The encoded protein is CSVWTSGLETQYF.

V gene TRBV10-3 combines with J gene TRBJ2-7; possible D gene TRBD2, 6 bases. Trimming removed 6 bases at V and 4 bases at J, with 13 bases between. From germline, CDR1 is ENHRY and CDR2 SYGVKD. The CDR3 runs to 13 residues. CDR3 DNA sequence: TGTGCCATCAGGAAGGAGGGACTTTACGAGCAGTACTTC. This codes for CAIRKEGLYEQYF.

The chain recombines TRBV5-5 with TRBJ1-1; D unclear. This CDR3 contains 15 residues. V shed 0 bases and J shed 3 bases, with 12 bases lying between them. Germline CDR1 is SGHKS and CDR2 is YYEKEE (reference sequence). The CDR3 sequence is CASSLAFASYTEAFF. CDR3 DNA sequence: TGTGCCAGCAGCTTGGCCTTCGCATCCTACACTGAAGCTTTCTTT.

V and J are TRBV30 and TRBJ2-7; possible D gene TRBD2, 6 bases. CDR1 and CDR2 from the germline V gene are GTSNPN and SVGIG (reference sequence). The ends were cut back, 4 bases at V and 4 bases at J, with 11 bases in the middle. CDR3 length: 12 amino acids. CDR3 protein: CAWKGGGYEQYF. The CDR3 nucleotides read TGTGCCTGGAAGGGAGGAGGATACGAGCAGTACTTC.

This clonotype was seen repeatedly, ten times or more. The rearrangement joins TRBV3-1 to TRBJ2-5; 8 bases are shared with TRBD1. The CDR3 has 13 amino acids. Trimming removed 4 bases from V and 3 bases from J; junction bases left unmatched: 1. Germline V lookup: CDR1 LGHDT, CDR2 YNNKEL (reference sequence). CDR3 in amino acids: CASSRQGKETQYF. CDR3 coding DNA: TGTGCCAGCAGCCGACAGGGGAAAGAGACCCAGTACTTC.

This clonotype has only a few counts. V and J are TRBV2 and TRBJ2-1, with 10 bases lining up with TRBD2. The CDR3 runs to 18 residues. Per the germline V gene, CDR1 is SNHLY and CDR2 is FYNNEI. After removal of 3 bases from V and 8 bases from J, the junction contained 16 bases not matched to a gene. This chain's CDR3 is CASSEPMRTSGRVYEQFF. The CDR3 nucleotides are TGTGCCAGCAGTGAGCCCATGAGGACTAGCGGCCGAGTGTATGAGCAGTTCTTC.

This clonotype was seen more than once but under ten times. The chain links TRBV12-3 or TRBV12-4 to TRBJ2-7, with D possibly matching TRBD1 (5 bases). The CDR3 has 14 amino acids. V dropped 5 bases and J dropped 5 bases, with 16 bases sitting between them. CDR3 sequence: CASSLHRHKNEQYF. The CDR3 coding sequence is TGTGCCAGCAGTCTTCACAGGCATAAAAACGAGCAGTACTTC.

This clonotype occurred a few times. This chain uses TRBV6-5 with TRBJ2-1; D not resolved. With 0 bases removed from V and 0 bases from J, the gap between germline ends came to 15 bases. Germline V gene data show CDR1 as MNHEY and CDR2 as SVGAGI. The CDR3 loop spans 18 amino acids. In DNA form, the CDR3 reads TGTGCCAGCAGTTACTCCAAGGGTACGGAAAGCTCCTACAATGAGCAGTTCTTC. Translated, it gives CASSYSKGTESSYNEQFF.

The J gene is TRBJ1-1, the V gene TRBV12-3 or TRBV12-4; no firm D call. V lost 7 bases to trimming and J lost 4 bases, with 10 bases between them. The CDR3 has 12 amino acids. The CDR3 loop reads CASKRWVTEAFF. DNA for the CDR3: TGTGCCAGCAAGAGGTGGGTCACTGAAGCTTTCTTT.

This clonotype has a handful of counts. J is TRBJ2-1 and V is TRBV7-9; TRBD2 might be the D (6 bases). This CDR3 spans 14 amino acids. Germline CDR1 SEHNR, CDR2 FQNEAQ (reference sequence). V lost 5 bases and J lost 3, with 11 bases in between. In nucleotides, the CDR3 is TGTGCCAGCAGCCCGGGACTGAACTACAATGAGCAGTTCTTC. This gives the protein CASSPGLNYNEQFF.

This chain joins TRBV4-1 and TRBJ1-2, with D perhaps TRBD1 (5 bases). CDR3 length: 14 amino acids. Germline V CDR1 and CDR2: MGHRA, YSYEKL. Trimming took off 2 bases at V and 2 bases at J, with 9 bases between the two ends. CDR3 coding DNA: TGCGCCAGCAGCCAACCGGGACTGAACTATGGCTACACCTTC. It specifies CASSQPGLNYGYTF.

This clonotype showed up just a few times. V is TRBV20-1 and J is TRBJ2-7; 11 bases match TRBD1. V shed 5 bases, J shed 0 bases, and the junction held 3 bases outside the gene matches. Germline CDR1 reads DFQATT; CDR2 reads SNEGSKA (reference sequence). This CDR3 has 14 amino acids. The DNA for the CDR3 is TGCAGTGCTTGGACAGGGGGCCTCTCCTACGAGCAGTACTTC. Translation gives CSAWTGGLSYEQYF.

The chain uses TRBV29-1 and TRBJ1-4; D may be TRBD1 (5 bases). The CDR3 runs to 13 residues. V dropped 7 bases and J dropped 0 bases, with 9 bases sitting between them. CDR1 is SQVTM, CDR2 ANQGSEA, per germline. This CDR3 reads CSGTTATNEKLFF. DNA for the CDR3: TGCAGCGGGACAACTGCAACTAATGAAAAACTGTTTTTT.